Following are 32 T cell receptor beta chains from one sample sequenced in a study of sequential checkpoint blockade in melanoma. The treatment is: randomized to nivolumab then ipilimumab (arm A) or the reverse (arm B). TCRdb's copy holds only in-frame clones and misses some; the assay was immunoSEQ multiplex PCR. The top ten clones hold 11% of a sample with some 1,500 clones, 25% of them seen once. Source: tumor tissue (inferred from file names), taken from a patient given nivolumab and ipilimumab in sequence. The receptors were sampled from a human donor with melanoma.

This clone was observed a few times. The chain has TRBV6-8 and TRBJ1-1; D unclear. This CDR3 has 13 residues. Germline lookup yields CDR1 MNHGY and CDR2 SAAAGT. V was shortened by 10 bases and J by 3 bases, with 15 bases between the two germline ends. The CDR3 region is CATQSVEDTEAFF. For the CDR3, the DNA is TGTGCCACCCAGTCCGTGGAGGACACTGAAGCTTTCTTT.

In its sample, this clone is medium-sized. The DNA of the CDR3 is TGTGCCTGCCAACCGGACGGAACCTCCCGTAACTATGGCTACACCTTC. Protein product: CACQPDGTSRNYGYTF. This chain links TRBV6-8 with TRBJ1-2; D gene ambiguous. The CDR3 has 16 amino acids. CDR1 and CDR2 from the germline V gene are MNHGY and SAAAGT. Trimming took off 11 bases at V and 1 base at J, with 23 bases between the two ends.

This clone turned up a few times. The chain carries TRBV11-3 and TRBJ1-2, with D unresolved. The germline CDR1 and CDR2 sequences are SGHNT and YENEEA. V lost 0 bases to trimming and J lost 6 bases, with 14 bases between them. The CDR3 extends over 15 amino acids. Here the CDR3 DNA reads TGTGCCAGCAGCTTAGAACCGGCCGGGGAGGATGGCTACACCTTC. It encodes CASSLEPAGEDGYTF.

This rearrangement joins TRBV6-8 to TRBJ2-7; TRBD2 is a possible D gene (6 bases). The CDR3 runs 15 residues. Per germline, CDR1 MNHGY and CDR2 SAAAGT. The V end lost 0 bases, the J end lost 4 bases, and 13 bases lay between the germline ends. The CDR3 here is CASSYSGTPPYEQYF. The CDR3 DNA reads as TGTGCCAGCAGTTACTCCGGGACTCCACCGTACGAGCAGTACTTC.

This chain uses TRBV18 with TRBJ1-1; D not resolved. The germline CDR1 and CDR2 sequences are KGHSH and LQKENI. The CDR3 extends over 12 amino acids. The V end was cut by 4 bases, the J end by 1 base, with 4 bases between. The CDR3 DNA is TGTGCCAGCTCACTGGGGAACACTGAAGCTTTCTTT. Its protein product is CASSLGNTEAFF. Combining the CDR3 with reference TRBV18 and TRBJ1-1 gives the whole variable domain NAGVMQNPRHLVRRRGQEARLRCSPMKGHSHVYWYRQLPEEGLKFMVYLQKENIIDESGMPKERFSAEFPKEGPSILRIQQVVRGDSAAYFCASSLGNTEAFFGQGTRLTVV.

The V gene is TRBV11-3, the J gene TRBJ2-1; D is perhaps TRBD2 (5 bases). This CDR3 region has 15 residues. Germline V gene sequence: CDR1 SGHNT, CDR2 YENEEA. V was shortened by 8 bases and J by 5 bases, with 19 bases between the two germline ends. CDR3 nucleotides: TGTGCCAGCCTTCCGACGAGGGTAGGAAACAATGAGCAGTTCTTC. Amino acid sequence: CASLPTRVGNNEQFF.

The gene calls are TRBV11-3 and TRBJ1-3; D is unclear. V lost 1 base and J lost 4, with 14 bases in between. The CDR3 is 16 residues long. Germline V gene sequence: CDR1 SGHNT, CDR2 YENEEA. The CDR3 reads CASSLGEHLPGNTIYF. Written as DNA, the CDR3 is TGTGCCAGCAGCTTAGGAGAACACTTACCGGGAAACACCATATATTTT.

This clone was counted between two and nine times. The chain is built from TRBV9 and TRBJ2-5; a possible D gene is TRBD1 (5 bases). The CDR3 runs 13 residues. Per germline, CDR1 SGDLS and CDR2 YYNGEE. The V gene lost 4 bases and the J gene lost 5 bases, with 12 bases spanning the gap. CDR3 sequence reads: CASSQGQRETQYF. The CDR3 nucleotides are TGTGCCAGCAGCCAGGGCCAGAGGGAGACCCAGTACTTC.

This sequence joins TRBV5-1 and TRBJ2-2, with 8 bases lining up with TRBD1. CDR3 length: 14 residues. With V trimmed by 2 bases and J by 4 bases, 1 base remained unmatched. Germline values: CDR1 SGHRS, CDR2 YFSETQ. CDR3 sequence (DNA): TGCGCCAGCAGCTTTGGACAGGGCACCGGGGAGCTGTTTTTT. It codes for CASSFGQGTGELFF.

Judged by abundance, this clone is medium-sized (0.01 to 0.1%). The genes are TRBV11-3 and TRBJ2-2; no clear D gene. Between the trimmed V and J ends, which lost 3 bases and 0 bases, there was a span of 8 bases. There are 15 residues in the CDR3. CDR1 SGHNT and CDR2 YENEEA come from the germline V gene. The CDR3 sequence is CASSLGTANTGELFF. For the CDR3, the DNA is TGTGCCAGCAGCTTGGGAACAGCGAACACCGGGGAGCTGTTTTTT.

The V gene is TRBV15, the J gene TRBJ2-5; D possibly uses TRBD1 or TRBD2 (5 bases each). With 3 bases removed from V and 4 bases from J, the gap between germline ends came to 15 bases. Per germline, CDR1 LNHNV and CDR2 YYDKDF (reference sequence). The CDR3 has 15 amino acids. This CDR3 is CATSSRGRMIETQYF. The DNA for the CDR3 is TGTGCCACCAGCAGTCGGGGACGGATGATAGAGACCCAGTACTTC.

This clone has more than one count but fewer than ten. The rearrangement joins TRBV11-3 to TRBJ2-3; no clear D gene. CDR3 length equals 14 residues. With 5 bases removed from V and 2 bases from J, the gap between germline ends came to 11 bases. Germline CDR1 SGHNT, CDR2 YENEEA. CDR3 sequence: CASSPIGPTDTQYF. CDR3 DNA: TGTGCCAGCAGCCCAATAGGGCCCACAGATACGCAGTATTTT.

The table lists this clone with a few counts. The chain joins TRBV6-7 to TRBJ2-1; no reliable D call. TRBV6-7 is assigned to the ORF class and has an uncertain function. V lost 2 bases and J 5 bases, leaving 1 base between the germline ends. The CDR3 is made up of 11 amino acids. The DNA of the CDR3 is TGTGCCAGCAGTTACGACAATGAGCAGTTCTTC. As protein: CASSYDNEQFF.

The V and J genes are TRBV6-8 and TRBJ2-5; 9 bases fit TRBD1. The V segment lost 4 bases and the J segment 2 bases; nucleotides outside the gene matches: 5. Looked up from germline, CDR1 is MNHGY and CDR2 is SAAAGT. This CDR3 is built from 15 residues. This chain's CDR3 is CASSSYGTGQETQYF. In DNA form, the CDR3 reads TGTGCCAGCAGTTCCTACGGGACAGGGCAAGAGACCCAGTACTTC.

This clone was counted a few times. The rearrangement links TRBV15 to TRBJ1-2; D is possibly TRBD1 (5 bases). Trimming removed 0 bases at V and 4 bases at J, with 9 bases between. The germline V gene has CDR1 LNHNV and CDR2 YYDKDF (reference sequence). This CDR3 is 14 amino acids long. CDR3: CATSRDRDGYGYTF. CDR3 in DNA: TGTGCCACCAGCAGAGATCGGGACGGCTATGGCTACACCTTC. The full variable domain, with the rest looked up from reference TRBV15 and TRBJ1-2, is DAMVIQNPRYQVTQFGKPVTLSCSQTLNHNVMYWYQQKSSQAPKLLFHYYDKDFNNEADTPDNFQSRRPNTSFCFLDIRSPGLGDTAMYLCATSRDRDGYGYTFGSGTRLTVV.

The genes are TRBV5-1 and TRBJ1-4; 7 bases match TRBD1. Germline loops: CDR1 SGHRS, CDR2 YFSETQ. The CDR3 is 15 amino acids. V was pared by 4 bases and J by 1 base, with 4 bases of the junction left unmatched. CDR3 protein: CASSAYRGTNEKLFF. In DNA, the CDR3 is TGCGCCAGCAGCGCCTACAGGGGAACTAATGAAAAACTGTTTTTT.

This clone was observed a few times. V usage is TRBV30 and J usage is TRBJ1-4; no clear D. V was cut by 1 base and J by 7 bases, with 13 bases left in between. The germline V gene encodes CDR1 GTSNPN and CDR2 SVGIG (reference sequence). The CDR3 spans 14 residues. This CDR3 reads CAWSEGGGGEKLFF. CDR3 coding DNA: TGTGCCTGGAGTGAAGGAGGCGGAGGTGAAAAACTGTTTTTT.

The chain joins TRBV27 to TRBJ2-3; tentative D call: TRBD2 (7 bases). From germline, CDR1 is MNHEY and CDR2 SMNVEV (reference sequence). The CDR3 length is 16 residues. V was trimmed by 8 bases and J by 0 bases, leaving 18 bases between them. The CDR3, as DNA: TGTGCCAGCCTTATGAGGGGGGGCCCTAGCACAGATACGCAGTATTTT. It specifies CASLMRGGPSTDTQYF.

The genes are TRBV29-1 and TRBJ1-2; no clear D gene. V lost 1 base to trimming and J lost 8 bases, with 14 bases between them. The CDR3 has 13 amino acids. CDR1 is SQVTM and CDR2 is ANQGSEA in the germline V gene. For the CDR3, the DNA is TGCAGCGTTGAAGTATCGGGTTTGGGGGGCTACACCTTC. Translating gives CSVEVSGLGGYTF.

The chain uses TRBV6-1 and TRBJ2-2, with a tentative D call TRBD2 (6 bases). With 1 base removed from V and 7 bases from J, the gap between germline ends came to 10 bases. This CDR3 is built from 14 residues. Germline CDR1 is MNHNS and CDR2 is SASEGT. The CDR3 DNA reads TGTGCCAGCAGTGAAGTCGGAGGGGACGGGGAGCTGTTTTTT. This codes for CASSEVGGDGELFF.

V gene TRBV18 combines with J gene TRBJ1-1; D remains unclear. The V gene's germline CDR1 is KGHSH and CDR2 LQKENI. The V end was cut by 0 bases, the J end by 5 bases, with 7 bases between. There are 13 residues in the CDR3. The CDR3 reads CASSPPGGTEAFF. CDR3 coding DNA: TGTGCCAGCTCACCACCGGGTGGAACTGAAGCTTTCTTT.

The chain is built from TRBV28 and TRBJ2-1; TRBD2 agrees at 9 bases. CDR3 size: 16 residues. J gave up 1 base and V 4 bases, and 5 bases lay outside the gene matches. Germline CDR1 is MDHEN and CDR2 is SYDVKM. CDR3 sequence: CASSYRSGGSYNEQFF. CDR3 nucleotide sequence: TGTGCCAGCAGTTATCGTAGCGGGGGTTCCTACAATGAGCAGTTCTTC.

The rearrangement links TRBV19 to TRBJ1-5; D is ambiguous. The CDR3 consists of 17 residues. CDR1 and CDR2 from the germline V gene are LNHDA and SQIVND (reference sequence). V shed 3 bases and J shed 5 bases, with 20 bases lying between them. In DNA form, the CDR3 reads TGTGCCAGTAGTATTTTGAACAGCTACTCTATAGATCAGCCCCAGCATTTT. Translated: CASSILNSYSIDQPQHF.

This clone was seen a few times. The gene calls are TRBV6-8 and TRBJ1-1, with D hard to call. With 5 bases removed from V and 1 base from J, the gap between germline ends came to 8 bases. Germline values: CDR1 MNHGY, CDR2 SAAAGT. The CDR3 has 13 amino acids. This chain's CDR3 is CASSPNKNTEAFF. The CDR3 DNA reads TGTGCCAGCAGTCCCAATAAGAACACTGAAGCTTTCTTT.

By its share, this clone is medium-sized. The gene calls are TRBV6-8 and TRBJ1-2; a weak D match, TRBD1 (6 bases). Germline V gene sequence: CDR1 MNHGY, CDR2 SAAAGT. CDR3 length: 15 residues. The germline V and J ends were trimmed by 7 bases and 4 bases, with 19 bases remaining between them. In DNA form, the CDR3 reads TGTGCCAGCATCACGAGGAGCGTCAGGGGCTATGGCTACACCTTC. Translated, it gives CASITRSVRGYGYTF.

In its sample, this clone is medium-sized. The genes are TRBV11-3 and TRBJ1-1; D is uncertain. This CDR3 spans 14 amino acids. The germline V and J ends were trimmed by 4 bases and 1 base, with 10 bases remaining between them. The germline gives CDR1 SGHNT, CDR2 YENEEA. This CDR3 reads CASSWERGNTEAFF. The CDR3 region has the DNA TGTGCCAGCAGCTGGGAGCGAGGGAACACTGAAGCTTTCTTT. The whole variable domain, filled in from reference TRBV11-3 and TRBJ1-1, reads EAGVVQSPRYKIIEKKQPVAFWCNPISGHNTLYWYLQNLGQGPELLIRYENEEAVDDSQLPKDRFSAERLKGVDSTLKIQPAELGDSAVYLCASSWERGNTEAFFGQGTRLTVV.

The genes are TRBV30 and TRBJ2-5; 12 nucleotides align to TRBD2. CDR3 size: 19 residues. The germline CDR1 and CDR2 sequences are GTSNPN and SVGIG (reference sequence). V was pared by 0 bases and J by 7 bases, with 18 bases of the junction left unmatched. The CDR3 sequence: CAWSVAGTSGSGPRATQYF. Here the CDR3 DNA reads TGTGCCTGGAGTGTAGCAGGGACTAGCGGGTCGGGCCCGCGGGCGACCCAGTACTTC. Full variable domain (remainder filled in from reference TRBV30 and TRBJ2-5): SQTIHQWPATLVQPVGSPLSLECTVEGTSNPNLYWYRQAAGRGLQLLFYSVGIGQISSEVPQNLSASRPQDRQFILSSKKLLLSDSGFYLCAWSVAGTSGSGPRATQYFGPGTRLLVL.

This clone is labeled as large. V is TRBV29-1 and J is TRBJ1-1, with 7 bases matching TRBD1. V trimming: 4 bases; J trimming: 8 bases; junction bases outside the gene matches: 10. The germline gives CDR1 SQVTM, CDR2 ANQGSEA. This CDR3 region has 13 residues. The CDR3 reads CSVARGGGEEAFF. DNA for the CDR3: TGCAGCGTTGCCAGGGGAGGGGGCGAGGAAGCTTTCTTT.

This clone is a singleton in its sample. This sequence joins TRBV30 and TRBJ2-3; 8 bases map to TRBD2. This CDR3 comprises 15 residues. Unmatched junction bases numbered 9, after V lost 3 bases and J lost 4 bases. Germline CDR1 and CDR2: GTSNPN and SVGIG (reference sequence). The CDR3 region has the DNA TGTGCCTGGAGGTTCATTAGCGGGAAGTCAGATACGCAGTATTTT. This encodes CAWRFISGKSDTQYF.

In its sample, this clone ranks as large. The genes are TRBV9 and TRBJ2-7; D might be TRBD1 (5 bases). Germline CDR1 reads SGDLS; CDR2 reads YYNGEE. Trimming took off 2 bases at V and 5 bases at J, with 14 bases between the two ends. The CDR3 consists of 14 residues. The CDR3 region is CASSVRDAKDEQYF. The CDR3, as DNA: TGTGCCAGCAGCGTCAGGGATGCAAAGGACGAGCAGTACTTC.

The chain has TRBV6-8 and TRBJ1-1; a weak D match, TRBD1 (6 bases). V lost 0 bases and J 7 bases, leaving 6 bases between the germline ends. This CDR3 spans 12 amino acids. Germline-derived CDR1 and CDR2 are MNHGY and SAAAGT. The CDR3 protein is CASSYSGGEAFF. DNA for the CDR3: TGTGCCAGCAGTTACTCAGGGGGTGAAGCTTTCTTT.

This clone was counted between two and nine times. This rearrangement joins TRBV30 to TRBJ1-1, with D tentatively TRBD1 (5 bases). Germline lookup yields CDR1 GTSNPN and CDR2 SVGIG (reference sequence). The V and J ends lost 3 bases and 1 base respectively, with 12 bases between them. The CDR3 spans 14 residues. The CDR3 DNA sequence: TGTGCCTGGAGCCCCCACCAGGGGAACACTGAAGCTTTCTTT. Translated: CAWSPHQGNTEAFF.